A single T cell receptor (beta chain) is shown here with its context. What it binds is unknown. The sample is drawn from a study of CD8+ T cells in alopecia areata. CDR1 SQVTM and CDR2 ANQGSEA come from the germline V gene. This CDR3 spans 12 amino acids. V gave up 7 bases and J gave up 5 bases; unmatched junction bases: 5. Study-wide points: Persistence of many expanded lesional clones was seen in scalp and blood during tofacitinib.

Described treatment: oral pan-JAK inhibitor, 5-10 mg twice daily. Sequencing relied on a cDNA template that was reverse transcribed from extracted RNA. Libraries were prepared by immunoSEQ multiplex PCR; TCRdb keeps only in-frame clonotypes and omits some of them. The data contain 110,000 or so clones, around 54% of them seen just once; the ten biggest clones take up about 3.3%. This chain uses TRBV29-1 with TRBJ2-5, with TRBD1 matching 9 bases. This sequence was found in a human donor with alopecia areata. Sequenced material: CD4+ T cells sorted from blood, taken at week 24, from a patient treated with tofacitinib. The CDR3 DNA reads as TGCAGCGGCCACAGGGGGCGGGAGACCCAGTACTTC. This translates into CSGHRGRETQYF. Drawing the rest from reference TRBV29-1 and TRBJ2-5, the complete variable domain is SAVISQKPSRDICQRGTSLTIQCQVDSQVTMMFWYRQQPGQSLTLIATANQGSEATYESGFVIDKFPISRPNLTFSTLTVSNMSPEDSSIYLCSGHRGRETQYFGPGTRLLVL.